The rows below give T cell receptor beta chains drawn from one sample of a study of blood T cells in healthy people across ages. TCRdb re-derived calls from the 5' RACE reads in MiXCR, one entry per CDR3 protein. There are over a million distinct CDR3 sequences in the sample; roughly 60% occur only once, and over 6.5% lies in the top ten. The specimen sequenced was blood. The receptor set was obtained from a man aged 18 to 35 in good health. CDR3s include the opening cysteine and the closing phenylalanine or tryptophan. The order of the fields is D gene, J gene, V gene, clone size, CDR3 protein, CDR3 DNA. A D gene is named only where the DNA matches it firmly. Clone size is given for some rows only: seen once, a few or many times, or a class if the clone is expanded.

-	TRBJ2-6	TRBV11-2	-	CASSLGWVPNVLTF	TGTGCCAGCAGCTTAGGGTGGGTCCCCAACGTCCTGACTTTC
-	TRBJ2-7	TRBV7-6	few	CASSLHPDGSYEQYF	TGTGCCAGCAGCCTCCACCCGGACGGGTCCTACGAGCAGTACTTC
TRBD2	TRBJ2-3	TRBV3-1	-	CASSAGVWADTQYF	TGTGCCAGCAGCGCGGGAGTGTGGGCAGATACGCAGTATTTT
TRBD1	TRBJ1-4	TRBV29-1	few	CSVTGGSATNEKLFF	TGCAGCGTGACAGGGGGATCCGCAACTAATGAAAAACTGTTTTTT
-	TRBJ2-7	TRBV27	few	CASSFNSDSYEQYF	TGTGCCAGCAGTTTCAATAGCGACTCCTACGAGCAGTACTTC
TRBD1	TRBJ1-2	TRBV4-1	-	CASSQDEAKGAVLIGYTF	TGCGCCAGCAGCCAAGATGAGGCTAAGGGGGCAGTCTTAATTGGCTACACCTTC
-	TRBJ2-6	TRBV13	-	CASSLRQARYSGANVLTF	TGTGCCAGCAGCTTACGGCAAGCACGTTACTCTGGGGCCAACGTCCTGACTTTC
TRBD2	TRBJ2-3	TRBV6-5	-	CASTAGVGDTQYF	TGTGCCAGCACAGCGGGGGTGGGAGATACGCAGTATTTT
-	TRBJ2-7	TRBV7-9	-	CASSGGRYRSYEQYF	TGTGCCAGCAGCGGCGGACGATACAGATCCTACGAGCAGTACTTC
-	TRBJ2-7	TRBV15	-	CATSPTIQGSYEQYF	TGTGCCACCAGCCCCACTATTCAGGGGTCCTACGAGCAGTACTTC
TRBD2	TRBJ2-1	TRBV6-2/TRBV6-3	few	CASSSRGGGNEQFF	TGTGCCAGCAGTTCCCGAGGCGGGGGTAATGAGCAGTTCTTC
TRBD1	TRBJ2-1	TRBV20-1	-	CSAPPDRDYNEQFF	TGCAGTGCTCCCCCGGACAGGGACTACAATGAGCAGTTCTTC
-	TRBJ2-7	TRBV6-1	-	CASSDPLTEHEQYF	TGTGCCAGCAGTGATCCCCTTACTGAGCACGAGCAGTACTTC
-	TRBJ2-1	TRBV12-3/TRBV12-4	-	CASSLALMPAGEFF	TGTGCCAGCAGTTTAGCGCTAATGCCGGCAGGGGAGTTCTTC
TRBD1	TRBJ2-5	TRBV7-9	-	CASNGQGLETQYF	TGTGCCAGCAACGGACAGGGTTTGGAGACCCAGTACTTC
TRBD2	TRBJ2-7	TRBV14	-	CASSPLPGLAGSYEQYF	TGTGCCAGCAGCCCGTTGCCGGGACTAGCGGGCTCCTACGAGCAGTACTTC
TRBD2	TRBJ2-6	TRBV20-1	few	CSAALAGGVSGANVLTF	TGCAGTGCCGCCTTAGCGGGAGGCGTCTCTGGGGCCAACGTCCTGACTTTC
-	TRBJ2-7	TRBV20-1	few	CSARSGALRYEQYF	TGCAGTGCCAGGTCGGGGGCTCTCAGATACGAGCAGTACTTC
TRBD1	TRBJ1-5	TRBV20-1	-	CSAEPGQGIQPQHF	TGCAGTGCAGAGCCGGGACAGGGGATCCAGCCCCAGCATTTT
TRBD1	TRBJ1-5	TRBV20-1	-	CSASRPFLTGDDQPQHF	TGCAGTGCTAGTCGCCCCTTCTTGACAGGGGACGACCAGCCCCAGCATTTT